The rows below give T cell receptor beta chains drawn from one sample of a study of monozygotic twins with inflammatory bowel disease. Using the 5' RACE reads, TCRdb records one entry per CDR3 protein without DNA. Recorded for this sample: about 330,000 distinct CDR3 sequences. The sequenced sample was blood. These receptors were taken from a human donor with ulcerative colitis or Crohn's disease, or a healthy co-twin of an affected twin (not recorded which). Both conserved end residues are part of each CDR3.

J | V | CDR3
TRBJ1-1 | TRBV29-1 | CSVTVTRTEAFF
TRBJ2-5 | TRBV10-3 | CAIRDRGLQETQYF
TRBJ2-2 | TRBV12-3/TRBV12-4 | CASSLYSGYTGELFF
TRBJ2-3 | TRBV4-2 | CDSSQDLGRGRRADTQYF
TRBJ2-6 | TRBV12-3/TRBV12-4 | CASRGTSGLDYSGANVLTF
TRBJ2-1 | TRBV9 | CASSVGTRVYNEQFF
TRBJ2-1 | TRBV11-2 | CASSLSGPVPNEQFF
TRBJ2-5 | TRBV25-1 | CASSSFGTPQETQYF
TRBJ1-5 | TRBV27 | CASSLAGISTGGQPQHF
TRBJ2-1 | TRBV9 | CASSASGQGINEQFF
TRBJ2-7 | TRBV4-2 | CASSQSSGLASPYEQYF
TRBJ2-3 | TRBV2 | CASSGTSGALGTDTQYF
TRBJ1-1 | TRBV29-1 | CSVELRQNTEAFF
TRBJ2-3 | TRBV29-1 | CSVGQGSGTDTQYF
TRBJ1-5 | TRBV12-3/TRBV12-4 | CASSEGQGSNQPQHF
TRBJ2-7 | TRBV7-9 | CASSSTGNHEQYF
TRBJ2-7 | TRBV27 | CASSFGPGAGEQYF
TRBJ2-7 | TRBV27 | CASSLNRYFSYEQYF
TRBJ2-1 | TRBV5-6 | CASSFRQGTYNEQFF
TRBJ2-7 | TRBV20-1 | CSTTVSSYEQYF
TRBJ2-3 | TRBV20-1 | CSAREELPRTDTQYF
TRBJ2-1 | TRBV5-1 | CASSLWAGNNEQFF
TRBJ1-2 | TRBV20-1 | CSSRVGGRGYTF
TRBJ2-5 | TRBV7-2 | CASSLISGGVQTQYF
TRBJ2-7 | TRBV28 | CASSLQGRTSYSYEQYF
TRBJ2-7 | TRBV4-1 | CASSQQGEGDEQYF
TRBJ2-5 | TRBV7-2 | CASSLGTILVETQYF
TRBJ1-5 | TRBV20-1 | CSARDRQFVGNQPQHF
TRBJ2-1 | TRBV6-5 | CASSNLRGGLYNEQFF
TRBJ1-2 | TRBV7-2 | CASSPPFGAYYGYTF
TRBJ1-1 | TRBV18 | CASSPSIGVNTEAFF
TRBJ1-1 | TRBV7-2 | CASSPYARANTEAFF
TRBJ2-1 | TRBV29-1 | CSVAGLAGGSSEQFF
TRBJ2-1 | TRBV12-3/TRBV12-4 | CASSYNGQSYNEQFF
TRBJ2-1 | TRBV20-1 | CSAQRSAGVGNEQFF
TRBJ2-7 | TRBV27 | CASSLLAGNEQYF
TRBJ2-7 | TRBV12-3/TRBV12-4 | CASNPGLEVYEQYF
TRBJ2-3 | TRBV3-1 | CASRLAGADTQYF
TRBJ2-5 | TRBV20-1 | CSARVDGEETQYF
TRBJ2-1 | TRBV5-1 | CASTYLAGGRASNEQLF
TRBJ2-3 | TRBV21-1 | CASIPRGLNTDTQYF
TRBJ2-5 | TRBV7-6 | CASSLGRSEGETQYF
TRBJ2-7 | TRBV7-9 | CASSVLRDYEQYF
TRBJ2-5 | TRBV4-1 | CASSQGLAGLVMETQYF
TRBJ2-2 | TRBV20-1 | CSASGGRNTGELFF
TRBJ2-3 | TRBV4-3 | CASSQLVGGGGTATQYF
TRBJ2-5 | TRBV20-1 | CSARDPSGIRETQYF
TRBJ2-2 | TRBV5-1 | CASSLGWLAGEPGELFF
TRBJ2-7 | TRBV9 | CASSVADREGSYEQYF
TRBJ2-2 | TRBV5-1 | CASSLFQGGDTGELFF
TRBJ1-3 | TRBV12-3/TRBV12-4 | CASSRDLTSSGNTIYF
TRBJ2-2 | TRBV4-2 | CASSQEFWGPTTGELFF
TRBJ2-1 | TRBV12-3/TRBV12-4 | CASSKPGLAINEQFF
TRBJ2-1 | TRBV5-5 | CASSSEGYNEQFF
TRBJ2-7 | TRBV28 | CASSLGWGVMYF
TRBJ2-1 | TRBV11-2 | CASSGRLPGLALAPEQFF
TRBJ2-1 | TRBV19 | CATRDSANEQFF
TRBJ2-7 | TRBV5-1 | CASSLGGQVHEQYF